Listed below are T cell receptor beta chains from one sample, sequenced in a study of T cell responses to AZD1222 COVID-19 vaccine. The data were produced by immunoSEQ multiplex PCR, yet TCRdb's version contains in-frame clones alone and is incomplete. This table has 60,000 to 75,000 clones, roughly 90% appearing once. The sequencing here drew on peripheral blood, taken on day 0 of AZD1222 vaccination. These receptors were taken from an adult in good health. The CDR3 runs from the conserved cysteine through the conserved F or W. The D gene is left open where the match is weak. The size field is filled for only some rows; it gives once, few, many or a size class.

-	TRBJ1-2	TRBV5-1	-	TGCGCCAGCAGTTTTTTGGGGGATGGCTACACCTTC	CASSFLGDGYTF
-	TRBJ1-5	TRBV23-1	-	TGCGCCACCTCTATGTTCGCACCGAGGCCCCAGCATTTT	CATSMFAPRPQHF
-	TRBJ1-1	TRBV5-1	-	TGCGCCAGCAGCTCCTGGGACCCGAACACTGAAGCTTTCTTT	CASSSWDPNTEAFF
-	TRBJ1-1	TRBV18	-	TGTGCCAGCTCAATCCCGGGAGGCACTGAAGCTTTCTTT	CASSIPGGTEAFF
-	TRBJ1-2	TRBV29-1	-	TGCAGCGTTGATGGACTCAACTATGGCTACACCTTC	CSVDGLNYGYTF
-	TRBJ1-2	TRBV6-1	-	TGTGCCAGCAGTGAGTTGACAGGACTATCTAACTATGGCTACACCTTC	CASSELTGLSNYGYTF
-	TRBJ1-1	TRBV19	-	TGTGCCACCCTTGACAGACAGAACACTGAAGCTTTCTTT	CATLDRQNTEAFF
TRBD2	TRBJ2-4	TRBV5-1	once	TGCGCCAGCAGCCTCGGACTAGCGGGGGGACTAGCCAAAAACATTCAGTACTTC	CASSLGLAGGLAKNIQYF
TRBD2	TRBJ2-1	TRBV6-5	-	TGTGCCAGCAGTTACTCACTAGCGGGGGGCGTCAATGAGCAGTTCTTC	CASSYSLAGGVNEQFF
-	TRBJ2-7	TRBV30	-	TGTGCCTCCTCCTCGACGTACGAGCAGTACTTC	CASSSTYEQYF
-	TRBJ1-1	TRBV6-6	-	TGTGCCAGCAGTCAGGACGTGAACACTGAAGCTTTCTTT	CASSQDVNTEAFF
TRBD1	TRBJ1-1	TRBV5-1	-	TGCGCCAGCAGCACGCGCACAGGGGGAACTGAAGCTTTCTTT	CASSTRTGGTEAFF
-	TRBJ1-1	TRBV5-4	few	TGTGCCAGCAGCTTGGCCTCCCGGGCAGCCACTGAAGCTTTCTTT	CASSLASRAATEAFF
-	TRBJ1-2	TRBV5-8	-	TGTGCCAGCAGGTCGGGGTGGCACTATGGCTACACCTTC	CASRSGWHYGYTF
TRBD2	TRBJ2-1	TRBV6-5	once	TGTGCCAGCAGTACTAGCGGGGGGACCAACAATGAGCAGTTCTTC	CASSTSGGTNNEQFF
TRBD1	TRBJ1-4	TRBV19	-	TGTGCCAGTGGCAGACAGGGTTTGGGTAATGAAAAACTGTTTTTT	CASGRQGLGNEKLFF
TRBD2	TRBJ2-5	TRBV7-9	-	TGTGCCAGCAGTAGAGGCGGGGGGCAAGAGACCCAGTACTTC	CASSRGGGQETQYF
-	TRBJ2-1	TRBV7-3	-	TGTGCCAGCAGCACAGGGGGAGGGACCTACAATGAGCAGTTCTTC	CASSTGGGTYNEQFF
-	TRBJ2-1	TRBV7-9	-	TGTGCCAGCAGCCAACAACACAATGAGCAGTTCTTC	CASSQQHNEQFF
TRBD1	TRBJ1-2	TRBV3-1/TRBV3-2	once	TGTGCCAGCAGCCACTGGACAGGGGGGACTGATGGCTACACCTTC	CASSHWTGGTDGYTF
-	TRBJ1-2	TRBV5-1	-	TGCGCCAGCAGCTTGGGGGCTGGGACCGATGGCTACACCTTC	CASSLGAGTDGYTF
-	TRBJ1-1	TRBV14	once	TGTGCCAGCAGCCAAGATCTGGGGTCTGAAGCTTTCTTT	CASSQDLGSEAFF
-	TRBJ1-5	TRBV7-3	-	TGTGCCAGCAGCTTAACAGTGGAAGGACAGCACAATCAGCCCCAGCATTTT	CASSLTVEGQHNQPQHF
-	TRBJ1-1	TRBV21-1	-	TGTGCCAGCACTAACGGCAGGGCCCTGGGCACTGAAGCTTTCTTT	CASTNGRALGTEAFF
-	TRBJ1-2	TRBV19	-	TGTGCCAGTAGTAGAAGATCCCAGACGCAGAGGGAGGGCTACACCTTC	CASSRRSQTQREGYTF
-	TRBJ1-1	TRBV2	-	TGTGCCAGCACCGAAGGGTTGAACACTGAAGCTTTCTTT	CASTEGLNTEAFF